The 12 T cell receptor beta chains in this list originate from one sample, sequenced in a study of shared clonotypes between healthy human individuals. Method: immunoSEQ multiplex PCR; TCRdb's copy keeps in-frame clones and lacks some. The sample shows some 500,000 clones, about 74% of them seen only once. Sequencing was carried out using PBMCs. The receptors derive from a woman aged 40 to 55 in good health. Some clones in this sample may be carry-over from other donors' samples.

There are a few counts of this clone. This CDR3 is also generated by other DNA sequences in the sample. The chain has TRBV7-2 and TRBJ2-7; possible D gene TRBD1, 6 bases. V was trimmed by 2 bases and J by 6 bases, leaving 11 bases between them. The CDR3 has 13 residues. Per the germline V gene, CDR1 is SGHTA and CDR2 is FQGNSA. CDR3 bases: TGTGCCAGCAGCTTAAACAGGGTGGCCGAGCAGTACTTC. This codes for CASSLNRVAEQYF.

CDR3 residues: CASSRGQIGEQFF. In DNA form, the CDR3 reads TGTGCCAGCAGCCGCGGGCAGATCGGTGAGCAGTTCTTC. This rearrangement joins TRBV7-3 to TRBJ2-1; the D gene is possibly TRBD2 (5 bases). CDR1 is SGHTA, CDR2 FQGTGA, per germline. CDR3 size: 13 residues. The V end lost 5 bases, the J end lost 9 bases, and 14 bases lay between the germline ends.

This clone was observed many times. The sample contains more than one DNA sequence encoding this CDR3. This chain connects TRBV7-9 to TRBJ1-1; weak D call: TRBD1 (5 bases). The V end lost 3 bases, the J end lost 8 bases, and 16 bases lay between the germline ends. The CDR3 loop spans 14 amino acids. Germline V gene sequence: CDR1 SEHNR, CDR2 FQNEAQ (reference sequence). DNA of the CDR3: TGTGCCAGCAGCTTCAAGGGGCAGAGCTTAGAAGCTTTCTTT. This sequence encodes CASSFKGQSLEAFF. The complete variable domain, with remaining parts taken from reference TRBV7-9 and TRBJ1-1, reads DTGVSQNPRHKITKRGQNVTFRCDPISEHNRLYWYRQTLGQGPEFLTYFQNEAQLEKSRLLSDRFSAERPKGSFSTLEIQRTEQGDSAMYLCASSFKGQSLEAFFGQGTRLTVV.

This clone was recorded only once. The junction departs from germline at one end; a sequencing error may be responsible. This chain connects TRBV7-8 to TRBJ1-2; 9 bases map to TRBD1. This CDR3 has 13 amino acids. From germline, CDR1 is SGHVS and CDR2 FQNEAQ. DNA for the CDR3: TGTGCCAGCAGCCGGTCGGGGGACAGGGTGCCAATCTTC. Its protein is CASSRSGDRVPIF.

V and J are TRBV6-8 and TRBJ1-2; TRBD1 is a possible D gene (6 bases). Germline V lookup: CDR1 MNHGY, CDR2 SAAAGT. Trimming took off 2 bases at V and 2 bases at J, with 6 bases between the two ends. CDR3 size: 13 residues. CDR3 DNA sequence: TGTGCCAGCAGTTACACAGGGAACTATGGCTACACCTTC. Translating it yields CASSYTGNYGYTF.

The chain combines TRBV29-1 with TRBJ1-2; the match to TRBD1 covers 8 bases. Germline-derived CDR1 and CDR2 are SQVTM and ANQGSEA. The CDR3 is made up of 13 amino acids. The ends lost 0 bases at V and 8 bases at J; junction bases unmatched: 5. CDR3 region: CSVEETGGAGYTF. The CDR3 DNA sequence: TGCAGCGTTGAAGAAACAGGGGGTGCCGGCTACACCTTC. The full variable domain, in which reference TRBV29-1 and TRBJ1-2 provide the parts outside the CDR3, is SAVISQKPSRDICQRGTSLTIQCQVDSQVTMMFWYRQQPGQSLTLIATANQGSEATYESGFVIDKFPISRPNLTFSTLTVSNMSPEDSSIYLCSVEETGGAGYTFGSGTRLTVV.

A word on this clone: Germline is not matched at one junction end, which may reflect a read error. This chain links TRBV6-5 with TRBJ2-7, with D possibly being TRBD1 (6 bases). CDR1 and CDR2 from the germline V gene are MNHEY and SVGAGI. The CDR3 totals 12 residues. The CDR3 sequence: CASSETGNEQYF. The CDR3 DNA sequence: TGCGCCAGCAGCGAAACAGGGAATGAGCAGTACTTC.

Worth noting for this clone: Other DNA sequences of this sample code for an identical CDR3. The rearrangement uses TRBV9 and TRBJ1-1; tentative D call: TRBD1 (6 bases). CDR3 length: 14 residues. Germline V gives CDR1 SGDLS, CDR2 YYNGEE. V lost 4 bases, J lost 1 base, and 11 bases lay in between. The CDR3 protein is CASSPRTANTEAFF. For the CDR3, the DNA is TGTGCCAGCAGCCCGCGGACAGCGAACACTGAAGCTTTCTTT.

The chain joins TRBV15 to TRBJ2-1, with TRBD2 matching over 7 bases. Per germline, CDR1 LNHNV and CDR2 YYDKDF (reference sequence). The CDR3 is 13 residues long. The V and J ends lost 0 bases and 13 bases, in that order; junction bases with no gene match: 6. Written as DNA, the CDR3 is TGTGCCACCAGCAGAGATGGTTCGGGAGGTCAGTTCTTC. This encodes CATSRDGSGGQFF. Full variable domain (missing parts from reference TRBV15 and TRBJ2-1): DAMVIQNPRYQVTQFGKPVTLSCSQTLNHNVMYWYQQKSSQAPKLLFHYYDKDFNNEADTPDNFQSRRPNTSFCFLDIRSPGLGDTAMYLCATSRDGSGGQFFGPGTRLTVL.

The chain couples TRBV5-1 to TRBJ2-2; D is possibly TRBD1 or TRBD2 (6 bases each). This CDR3 has 17 amino acids. V gave up 7 bases and J gave up 3 bases, with 22 bases separating them. Germline V gene lookup returns CDR1 SGHRS and CDR2 YFSETQ. This chain's CDR3 is CASQHSRGRDDTGELFF. The CDR3 bases are TGCGCCAGCCAACATTCTCGGGGGCGCGACGACACCGGGGAGCTGTTTTTT.

V usage is TRBV5-1 and J usage is TRBJ1-1; D is possibly TRBD1 (6 bases). Germline CDR1 SGHRS, CDR2 YFSETQ. Trimming stripped 3 bases from V and 5 bases from J, with 17 bases between. This CDR3 is built from 15 residues. The CDR3 loop reads CASSSSTQGITEAFF. The CDR3 DNA follows: TGCGCCAGCAGCTCTAGTACTCAGGGGATAACTGAAGCTTTCTTT. The complete variable domain, with remaining parts taken from reference TRBV5-1 and TRBJ1-1, reads KAGVTQTPRYLIKTRGQQVTLSCSPISGHRSVSWYQQTPGQGLQFLFEYFSETQRNKGNFPGRFSGRQFSNSRSEMNVSTLELGDSALYLCASSSSTQGITEAFFGQGTRLTVV.

The gene calls are TRBV7-2 and TRBJ2-1; 10 bases match TRBD2. The CDR3 extends over 16 amino acids. V lost 6 bases and J lost 2; bases outside the gene matches: 7. Germline CDR1 SGHTA, CDR2 FQGNSA. This CDR3 is CASSTIAGGPYNEQFF. The CDR3 nucleotides are TGTGCCAGCAGTACTATAGCGGGAGGTCCCTACAATGAGCAGTTCTTC.